This TCR beta chain was profiled in a study of beta chain features in type 1 diabetes. As for the study in general: Cell yields, gender and age were comparable in patients and healthy donors. Regarding the study as a whole: Junctions at VDJ sites from type 1 diabetes patients had fewer insertions and more deletions. Shorter templates may be favored by PCR, equally so in patients and controls. In all four CD4+ subsets, TCRB CDR3 length was significantly, moderately reduced in type 1 diabetes.

Germline V gene sequence: CDR1 SGHVS, CDR2 FNYEAQ. There are 16 residues in the CDR3. V lost 5 bases and J lost 6; bases outside the gene matches: 10. cDNA synthesis used the whole RNA isolate, giving expressed TCRB sequences. Read counts averaged approximately 3.5 million for samples of naive, central memory and regulatory T cells. Sequencing used immunoSEQ multiplex PCR; TCRdb keeps in-frame clones, though not all of them. The repertoire includes more than 300,000 clones, around 12% of them detected once, and roughly 0.0097% sits in the top ten. With regard to this clone: What it binds is unknown.

The source is a woman between 18 and 30 years old with type 1 diabetes. The specimen sequenced was naive CD4+ T cells from blood. The chain has TRBV7-6 and TRBJ2-2; 9 bases are shared with TRBD2. In nucleotides, the CDR3 is TGTGCCAGCAGCCCTTCGCGGGGGGGGCCTCCCGGGGAGCTGTTTTTT. Translating gives CASSPSRGGPPGELFF. Full variable domain (missing parts from reference TRBV7-6 and TRBJ2-2): GAGVSQSPRYKVTKRGQDVALRCDPISGHVSLYWYRQALGQGPEFLTYFNYEAQQDKSGLPNDRFSAERPEGSISTLTIQRTEQRDSAMYRCASSPSRGGPPGELFFGEGSRLTVL.